Shown below are 24 T cell receptor beta chains from a single sample sequenced in a study of blood T cell repertoires in COVID-19. Data came from immunoSEQ multiplex PCR; TCRdb stores just in-frame clones and leaves some out. The sample consists of some 250,000 clones, around 93% of them appearing once. Sequenced input: PBMCs or T cells enriched from blood (not recorded which). The receptors derive from a human donor in a cohort exposed to, infected with or recovered from COVID-19 (not recorded which). The donor label of this sample is uncertain.

The rearrangement uses TRBV4-1 and TRBJ2-5; 8 positions match TRBD2. Germline lookup yields CDR1 MGHRA and CDR2 YSYEKL. The J segment lost 4 bases and the V segment lost 6 bases, leaving 7 bases of the junction unmatched. This CDR3 spans 14 amino acids. The CDR3 DNA follows: TGCGCCAGCAGTCCGGGGGGGCCCCGAGAGACCCAGTACTTC. Its translation is CASSPGGPRETQYF.

The V and J genes are TRBV14 and TRBJ1-4; D might be TRBD1 (5 bases). This CDR3 contains 14 residues. The V end was cut by 3 bases, the J end by 7 bases, with 12 bases between. Germline CDR1 SGHDN, CDR2 FVKESK. This CDR3 reads CASSQKGLGEKLFF. The CDR3 nucleotides are TGTGCCAGCAGCCAGAAGGGGCTCGGTGAAAAACTGTTTTTT.

With respect to this clone: Other DNA sequences within the sample encode an identical CDR3. V and J are TRBV12-5 and TRBJ2-3; possible D gene TRBD2, 6 bases. V was shortened by 0 bases and J by 5 bases, with 9 bases between the two germline ends. The CDR3 runs 14 residues. CDR1 and CDR2 from the germline V gene are LGHNT and FRNRAP. CDR3 region: CASGLVGGVDTQYF. For the CDR3, the DNA is TGTGCTAGTGGTTTGGTAGGCGGGGTAGATACGCAGTATTTT.

The V and J genes are TRBV6-2 or TRBV6-3 and TRBJ2-5, with 9 bases fitting TRBD1. This CDR3 spans 13 amino acids. J gave up 5 bases and V 4 bases, and 2 bases lay outside the gene matches. CDR1 and CDR2 (germline): MNHEY, SVGEGT. CDR3 residues: CASSSDRGETQYF. The CDR3 DNA reads as TGTGCCAGCAGTTCGGACAGGGGCGAGACCCAGTACTTC.

CDR3 loop: CASSHQPGGTEAFF. The CDR3 nucleotides read TGTGCCAGCAGCCATCAACCCGGGGGCACTGAAGCTTTCTTT. This chain links TRBV14 with TRBJ1-1; possible D gene TRBD1, 5 bases. Germline V gene data show CDR1 as SGHDN and CDR2 as FVKESK. The CDR3 totals 14 residues. V was pared by 3 bases and J by 4 bases, with 12 bases between.

This chain uses TRBV27 with TRBJ2-7, with 9 bases that match TRBD1. CDR3 length: 14 residues. Germline lookup yields CDR1 MNHEY and CDR2 SMNVEV (reference sequence). Losses at the gene ends were 6 bases for V and 5 bases for J; bases not matched to a gene: 8. The CDR3 DNA reads TGTGCCAGCAGGGAGGACAGGGGCGTGAACGAGCAGTACTTC. It yields the protein CASREDRGVNEQYF.

The J gene is TRBJ1-6, the V gene TRBV27; TRBD1 agrees at 9 bases. The germline V gene has CDR1 MNHEY and CDR2 SMNVEV (reference sequence). The CDR3 is 16 amino acids. The ends lost 6 bases at V and 6 bases at J; junction bases unmatched: 9. CDR3 DNA: TGTGCCAGCAGATCCGGGACAGGGATTACTAATTCACCCCTCCACTTT. Translated, it gives CASRSGTGITNSPLHF.

This sequence joins TRBV5-1 and TRBJ1-1; no reliable D call. V lost 0 bases, J lost 7 bases, and 7 bases lay in between. The V gene's germline CDR1 is SGHRS and CDR2 YFSETQ. The CDR3 is 12 amino acids. The CDR3 loop reads CASSLGGNEAFF. The CDR3 DNA reads as TGCGCCAGCAGCTTGGGCGGAAATGAAGCTTTCTTT.

This chain links TRBV10-3 with TRBJ1-2; the D gene is possibly TRBD1 (5 bases). V lost 10 bases to trimming and J lost 4 bases, with 13 bases between them. The CDR3 totals 12 residues. The germline V gene has CDR1 ENHRY and CDR2 SYGVKD. The CDR3 region is CATPGRGYGYTF. As DNA, the CDR3 is TGTGCCACCCCCGGGAGGGGCTATGGCTACACCTTC.

This sequence joins TRBV6-4 and TRBJ2-3, with D uncertain. Germline CDR1 is MRHNA and CDR2 is SNTAGT. This CDR3 is 14 amino acids long. V gave up 4 bases and J gave up 3 bases, with 11 bases separating them. The CDR3 DNA is TGTGCCAGCAGTGCGAGCCTAGAAACAGATACGCAGTATTTT. This sequence encodes CASSASLETDTQYF.

The chain carries TRBV6-6 and TRBJ1-2; tentative D call: TRBD1 (6 bases). Trimming shortened V by 0 bases and J by 6 bases, and 14 bases separated the two germline ends. Germline V CDR1 and CDR2: MNHNY, SVGAGI (reference sequence). This CDR3 has 15 residues. The CDR3 loop reads CASSYSPRGANGYTF. As DNA, the CDR3 is TGTGCCAGCAGTTACTCCCCCAGGGGCGCAAATGGCTACACCTTC.

This clone was picked up a small number of times. The V and J genes are TRBV29-1 and TRBJ1-2, with TRBD1 identical over 8 bases. Germline lookup yields CDR1 SQVTM and CDR2 ANQGSEA. J was trimmed by 4 bases and V by 3 bases; bases with no gene match: 10. The CDR3 runs 15 residues. The CDR3 spells CSVESDRGRVYGYTF. CDR3 nucleotides: TGCAGCGTTGAGAGCGACAGGGGACGGGTCTATGGCTACACCTTC.

This clone was detected only a few times. The V gene is TRBV6-1, the J gene TRBJ2-3; TRBD2 matches 11 bases. Germline V gene sequence: CDR1 MNHNS, CDR2 SASEGT. Germline trimming cut 1 base from V and 3 bases from J; bases unmatched to any gene: 3. The CDR3 covers 16 residues. The CDR3 DNA follows: TGTGCCAGCAGTGAAGAAATAGCGGGGGGGACAGATACGCAGTATTTT. The encoded protein is CASSEEIAGGTDTQYF.

A few counts support this clone. The chain is built from TRBV4-3 and TRBJ1-1; 8 bases map to TRBD1. Germline CDR1 is LGHNA and CDR2 is YSLEER. The CDR3 contains 15 residues. The J segment lost 0 bases and the V segment lost 4 bases, leaving 4 bases of the junction unmatched. CDR3 protein: CASSLRDRLNTEAFF. In DNA, the CDR3 is TGCGCCAGCAGCCTACGGGACAGGTTGAACACTGAAGCTTTCTTT.

The chain couples TRBV19 to TRBJ1-2; maybe TRBD1 (6 bases). V was trimmed by 6 bases and J by 3 bases, leaving 14 bases between them. Germline loops: CDR1 LNHDA, CDR2 SQIVND (reference sequence). The CDR3 runs to 14 residues. CDR3 in amino acids: CASRATGPYYGYTF. DNA for the CDR3: TGTGCCAGTAGGGCTACAGGGCCCTACTATGGCTACACCTTC.

This chain uses TRBV19 with TRBJ2-1; possible D gene TRBD1, 6 bases. Germline CDR1 LNHDA, CDR2 SQIVND (reference sequence). The V gene lost 5 bases and the J gene lost 2 bases, with 13 bases spanning the gap. The CDR3 loop spans 15 amino acids. In DNA, the CDR3 is TGTGCCAGTAGTTTAGGAACAGGGCCCTACAATGAGCAGTTCTTC. Encoded protein: CASSLGTGPYNEQFF.

The genes are TRBV19 and TRBJ1-2; 7 bases align to TRBD1. The CDR3 has 14 amino acids. Germline V CDR1 and CDR2: LNHDA, SQIVND (reference sequence). J was trimmed by 2 bases and V by 5 bases; bases with no gene match: 5. For the CDR3, the DNA is TGTGCCAGTAGTGTGGCAGGGGGAAACTATGGCTACACCTTC. This codes for CASSVAGGNYGYTF. Filled out from reference TRBV19 and TRBJ1-2, the complete variable domain reads DGGITQSPKYLFRKEGQNVTLSCEQNLNHDAMYWYRQDPGQGLRLIYYSQIVNDFQKGDIAEGYSVSREKKESFPLTVTSAQKNPTAFYLCASSVAGGNYGYTFGSGTRLTVV.

In its sample, this clone was seen once. The J gene is TRBJ1-4, the V gene TRBV7-2, with 8 bases identical to TRBD1. Germline V gene data show CDR1 as SGHTA and CDR2 as FQGNSA. Trimming at V came to 10 bases and at J to 0 bases, leaving 7 bases not matched to a gene. This CDR3 comprises 15 residues. Here the CDR3 DNA reads TGTGCCACCGGACAGGGATTAGCAACTAATGAAAAACTGTTTTTT. The encoded protein is CATGQGLATNEKLFF.

The count of this clone is one. The chain couples TRBV2 to TRBJ1-5, with D perhaps TRBD1 (6 bases). V was trimmed by 3 bases and J by 10 bases, leaving 13 bases between them. The CDR3 extends over 13 amino acids. Per germline, CDR1 SNHLY and CDR2 FYNNEI. CDR3 nucleotides: TGTGCCAGCAGTGATTACCGACAGGCCCCCCAGCATTTT. Translating gives CASSDYRQAPQHF.

The chain carries TRBV13 and TRBJ1-1; 10 bases are shared with TRBD1. CDR1 and CDR2 from the germline V gene are PRHDT and FYEKMQ (reference sequence). J lost 0 bases, V lost 5 bases, and 9 bases had no gene match. The CDR3 is 17 amino acids. The CDR3 protein is CASSPTGTGVVNTEAFF. In DNA form, the CDR3 reads TGTGCCAGCAGCCCGACCGGGACAGGGGTCGTGAACACTGAAGCTTTCTTT.

V and J are TRBV7-9 and TRBJ2-5; 7 bases line up with TRBD1. Germline V lookup: CDR1 SEHNR, CDR2 FQNEAQ (reference sequence). The CDR3 length is 14 residues. J lost 0 bases, V lost 5 bases, and 3 bases had no gene match. The CDR3 coding sequence is TGTGCCAGCAGCAAAACAGGGGACCAAGAGACCCAGTACTTC. Its translation: CASSKTGDQETQYF.

CDR3 nucleotide sequence: TGTGCCAGCAGCCTGGGACACCGATCCCCCTCCTACGAGCAGTACTTC. It yields the protein CASSLGHRSPSYEQYF. The rearrangement joins TRBV28 to TRBJ2-7, with D perhaps TRBD1 (6 bases). Trimming removed 6 bases from V and 0 bases from J, with 18 bases in between. CDR3 length: 16 amino acids. The germline gives CDR1 MDHEN, CDR2 SYDVKM.

In this sample, this clone turned up once. CDR3 bases: TGTGCCAGTAGTCCGGAAAGGGACAACCCTCGGGATCAGCCCCAGCATTTT. This codes for CASSPERDNPRDQPQHF. The chain has TRBV19 and TRBJ1-5; D possibly corresponds to TRBD1 (6 bases). The V end was cut by 5 bases, the J end by 5 bases, with 22 bases between. The CDR3 covers 17 residues. Germline V lookup: CDR1 LNHDA, CDR2 SQIVND (reference sequence).

This rearrangement joins TRBV6-8 to TRBJ1-6, with 9 bases that match TRBD1. The trim removed 4 bases at V and 8 bases at J, leaving 3 bases unmatched. Looked up from germline, CDR1 is MNHGY and CDR2 is SAAAGT. The CDR3 is made up of 14 amino acids. The CDR3 is CASSSGQGHSPLHF. As DNA, the CDR3 is TGTGCCAGCAGTTCCGGACAGGGGCATTCACCCCTCCACTTT.